A single sample is the source of the 23 T cell receptor beta chains below, sequenced in a study of prognosis after radiotherapy for stage I lung cancer. Amplicons of TCR beta CDR3 were generated from genomic DNA by two-round multiplex PCR. Round-one PCR had primers specific to each TRBV and TRBJ gene. In TCRdb, the multiplex PCR reads were re-called with MiXCR into one record per CDR3 protein. The sample records roughly 25,000 distinct CDR3 sequences, 30% to 45% being singletons. The specimen was PBMCs, collected before or after stereotactic body radiation therapy (not recorded which). The source of these receptors is a donor aged 50 or older with non-small cell lung cancer.

The chain recombines TRBV6-2 or TRBV6-3 with TRBJ1-1, with 9 bases lining up with TRBD1. After removal of 5 bases from V and 7 bases from J, the junction contained 8 bases not matched to a gene. The CDR3 sequence is 14 residues long. Germline lookup yields CDR1 MNHEY and CDR2 SVGEGT. The DNA for the CDR3 is TGTGCCAGCAGTCTACAGGGGGCCTCGCTTGAAGCTTTCTTT. As protein: CASSLQGASLEAFF.

At least ten counts were recorded for this clonotype. This may stem from a read error, because a much larger clone lies one nucleotide away. CDR3 nucleotides: TGTGCCAGCAGTCGAGGGGGATACGATCAGCCCCAGCATTTT. This codes for CASSRGGYDQPQHF. The chain joins TRBV6-1 to TRBJ1-5, with D tentatively TRBD1 (6 bases). V dropped 5 bases and J dropped 5 bases, with 13 bases sitting between them. The CDR3 is 14 amino acids. Germline values: CDR1 MNHNS, CDR2 SASEGT.

The J gene is TRBJ2-2, the V gene TRBV24-1; 7 nucleotides align to TRBD1. The J segment lost 0 bases and the V segment lost 4 bases, leaving 4 bases of the junction unmatched. This CDR3 is 16 amino acids long. The V gene's germline CDR1 is KGHDR and CDR2 SFDVKD. Here the CDR3 reads CATSDHGTANTGELFF. Here the CDR3 DNA reads TGTGCCACCAGTGACCATGGGACAGCGAACACCGGGGAGCTGTTTTTT.

There are many counts of this clonotype. The gene calls are TRBV19 and TRBJ1-5; weak D call: TRBD1 (5 bases). V was trimmed by 0 bases and J by 8 bases, leaving 8 bases between them. The CDR3 is 13 amino acids. CDR1 and CDR2 from the germline V gene are LNHDA and SQIVND (reference sequence). The CDR3 DNA is TGTGCCAGTAGTATAGACAGGGAGAAGCCCCAGCATTTT. This gives the protein CASSIDREKPQHF.

This clonotype occurred once. V is TRBV20-1 and J is TRBJ2-7; D is unclear. The CDR3 is 13 amino acids. Germline V gene sequence: CDR1 DFQATT, CDR2 SNEGSKA (reference sequence). V was pared by 3 bases and J by 3 bases, with 12 bases between. DNA for the CDR3: TGCAGTGCTAGCGAGGATGAAGTCTACGAGCAGTACTTC. This encodes CSASEDEVYEQYF.

This clonotype was picked up many times. The chain couples TRBV29-1 to TRBJ1-3; D call uncertain. Per germline, CDR1 SQVTM and CDR2 ANQGSEA. This CDR3 has 13 residues. V was pared by 3 bases and J by 3 bases, with 9 bases between. The CDR3: CSVERQFGNTIYF. Here the CDR3 DNA reads TGCAGCGTTGAGCGGCAGTTTGGAAACACCATATATTTT.

The sample holds one count of this clonotype. This chain joins TRBV30 and TRBJ1-1; tentatively, D is TRBD1 (5 bases). The germline V and J ends were trimmed by 0 bases and 1 base, with 18 bases remaining between them. CDR1 GTSNPN and CDR2 SVGIG come from the germline V gene (reference sequence). CDR3 length equals 17 residues. The CDR3 nucleotides are TGTGCCTGGAGTGTAATAGAGGGCCTGAGGGGGAACACTGAAGCTTTCTTT. Residues: CAWSVIEGLRGNTEAFF.

This clonotype was seen many times. The chain joins TRBV2 to TRBJ1-4; 10 nucleotides agree with TRBD1. This CDR3 has 13 amino acids. The germline V gene encodes CDR1 SNHLY and CDR2 FYNNEI. V shed 10 bases, J shed 6 bases, and the junction held 5 bases outside the gene matches. The CDR3 region has the DNA TGTGCCACCCTGGGACAGGGGTATGAAAAACTGTTTTTT. Amino acids: CATLGQGYEKLFF.

On this clonotype itself: A far larger clone is only one base removed, so a read error is likely. The conserved phenylalanine or tryptophan is not found at the CDR3 terminus, so this likely reflects a read error. V gene TRBV12-3 or TRBV12-4 combines with J gene TRBJ2-2; possible D gene TRBD2, 5 bases. The CDR3 has 14 amino acids. The ends were cut back, 4 bases at V and 4 bases at J, with 10 bases in the middle. The CDR3 region is CASSYSGSTGELFL. The CDR3 coding sequence is TGTGCCAGCAGTTACTCGGGGAGCACCGGGGAGCTGTTTTTA.

The chain couples TRBV7-2 to TRBJ2-5; no clear D gene. The CDR3 is 14 residues long. Germline CDR1 is SGHTA and CDR2 is FQGNSA. Trimming stripped 3 bases from V and 5 bases from J, with 13 bases between. CDR3 DNA sequence: TGTGCCAGCAGCTTGTTGGGAATCGCGGAGACCCAGTACTTC. It translates to CASSLLGIAETQYF.

This clonotype was observed many times. This chain joins TRBV30 and TRBJ1-1; a possible D gene is TRBD1 (5 bases). The V end lost 3 bases, the J end lost 6 bases, and 20 bases lay between the germline ends. There are 15 residues in the CDR3. CDR1 is GTSNPN and CDR2 is SVGIG in the germline V gene (reference sequence). This CDR3 is CAWSGIDRFSPEAFF. The CDR3 region has the DNA TGTGCCTGGAGCGGAATAGACAGATTTTCACCTGAAGCTTTCTTT.

In its sample, this clonotype was seen many times. The genes are TRBV12-3 or TRBV12-4 and TRBJ2-3, with no clear D. This CDR3 spans 12 amino acids. V lost 7 bases and J 5 bases, leaving 10 bases between the germline ends. The CDR3 DNA sequence: TGTGCCAGCACTTCCCCCGGAGATACGCAGTATTTT. Residues: CASTSPGDTQYF.

For the CDR3, the DNA is TGCGCCAGCAGCCCCAACGGACGGGAGCAGTACTTC. Translating it yields CASSPNGREQYF. This chain uses TRBV4-1 with TRBJ2-7, with unresolved D. The CDR3 loop spans 12 amino acids. Germline CDR1 is MGHRA and CDR2 is YSYEKL. With 4 bases removed from V and 7 bases from J, the gap between germline ends came to 11 bases.

This clonotype was counted ten times or more. This chain connects TRBV3-1 to TRBJ2-2; D might be TRBD2 (6 bases). The V end lost 1 base, the J end lost 3 bases, and 12 bases lay between the germline ends. CDR3 length: 16 residues. Per the germline V gene, CDR1 is LGHDT and CDR2 is YNNKEL (reference sequence). The CDR3 is CASSQVLSGYTGELFF. Here the CDR3 DNA reads TGTGCCAGCAGCCAAGTCCTAAGCGGGTACACCGGGGAGCTGTTTTTT.

The chain carries TRBV20-1 and TRBJ1-1, with D possibly being TRBD1 (6 bases). Trimming left V 6 bases short and J 1 base short, with 9 bases between. The CDR3 loop spans 12 amino acids. Germline-derived CDR1 and CDR2 are DFQATT and SNEGSKA (reference sequence). CDR3 residues: CSAEDRNTEAFF. In nucleotides, the CDR3 is TGCAGTGCAGAGGACAGGAACACTGAAGCTTTCTTT.

The table lists this clonotype with many counts. J is TRBJ1-2 and V is TRBV7-9; 7 positions match TRBD1. The germline gives CDR1 SEHNR, CDR2 FQNEAQ (reference sequence). The CDR3 length is 15 residues. V lost 5 bases, J lost 1 base, and 7 bases stayed unmatched. Here the CDR3 reads CASSLGQDFNYGYTF. The CDR3 bases are TGTGCCAGCAGCCTCGGACAGGACTTTAACTATGGCTACACCTTC.

The gene calls are TRBV6-2 or TRBV6-3 and TRBJ2-2; 11 nucleotides align to TRBD2. This CDR3 comprises 16 residues. In germline, CDR1 is MNHEY, CDR2 SVGEGT. J lost 6 bases, V lost 0 bases, and 3 bases had no gene match. As DNA, the CDR3 is TGTGCCAGCAGTTACTCGATAGCGGGAGGGCCCGGGGAGCTGTTTTTT. This translates into CASSYSIAGGPGELFF.

This clonotype was seen ten or more times. V usage is TRBV12-5 and J usage is TRBJ2-1; TRBD2 aligns across 7 bases. Germline CDR1 LGHNT, CDR2 FRNRAP. The CDR3 covers 19 residues. V shed 3 bases and J 1 base; nucleotides not matched to a gene: 15. CDR3 sequence reads: CASGLGGTQRDRSYNEQFF. For the CDR3, the DNA is TGTGCTAGTGGTTTAGGTGGTACTCAGCGGGATCGGTCCTACAATGAGCAGTTCTTC.

A note on this clonotype: Only one base separates this from a far larger clonotype, so it likely reflects a read error. The V and J genes are TRBV6-9 and TRBJ2-7; 14 positions agree with TRBD2. V trimming: 7 bases; J trimming: 2 bases; junction bases outside the gene matches: 4. The germline CDR1 and CDR2 sequences are MNHGY and SVAAGI. This CDR3 comprises 15 residues. This CDR3 is CASIQGLAGAYEQYF. The DNA of the CDR3 is TGTGCCAGCATTCAGGGACTAGCGGGAGCCTACGAGCAGTACTTC.

The V gene is TRBV12-3 or TRBV12-4, the J gene TRBJ2-3; TRBD2 matches 9 bases. The junction had 3 bases not matched to a gene; V was cut back by 5 bases and J by 3 bases. This CDR3 has 14 amino acids. This CDR3 is CASSLSGRTDTQYF. The CDR3 DNA is TGTGCCAGCAGTCTAAGCGGGAGGACAGATACGCAGTATTTT.

This chain connects TRBV19 to TRBJ1-2, with a tentative D call TRBD1 (5 bases). The germline CDR1 and CDR2 sequences are LNHDA and SQIVND (reference sequence). The CDR3 is made up of 13 amino acids. Trimming removed 6 bases at V and 2 bases at J, with 10 bases between. The CDR3 loop is CASSETANYGYTF. In DNA form, the CDR3 reads TGTGCCAGTAGCGAGACAGCAAACTATGGCTACACCTTC.

For this clonotype: The conserved final phenylalanine or tryptophan is absent from the CDR3, which likely points to a read error. This chain connects TRBV5-1 to TRBJ1-2, with 7 bases fitting TRBD1. This CDR3 contains 14 residues. Trimming cost V 8 bases and J 2 bases; bases outside gene matches: 9. CDR1 and CDR2 (germline): SGHRS, YFSETQ. CDR3 amino acids: CARSDTTGNYGYTL. CDR3 DNA sequence: TGCGCCAGAAGCGATACGACAGGGAACTATGGCTACACCTTA.

This clonotype was seen many times. The chain couples TRBV5-6 to TRBJ1-2; no clear D gene. This CDR3 spans 11 amino acids. V lost 0 bases to trimming and J lost 3 bases, with 0 bases between them. CDR1 is SGHDT and CDR2 is YYEEEE in the germline V gene. CDR3 in amino acids: CASSLDYGYTF. CDR3 DNA: TGTGCCAGCAGCTTGGACTATGGCTACACCTTC.